The 2 T cell receptor beta chains in this list originate from one sample, sequenced in a study of blood T cell repertoires in COVID-19 (dated by TCRdb to 2020 to 2022). Library preparation was by the immunoSEQ multiplex PCR assay. TCRdb provides this immuneACCESS table in a form limited to in-frame rearrangements. Some clones are lacking; in checked studies, under half of them reflect an unresolved V gene, and why the rest are absent is not known. This sample comprises more than 75,000 clones, about 86% of them detected only once. The ten largest clones capture 0.95% to 1.5% of the sample. Sequencing input: peripheral blood. The receptor set was obtained from a man older than 75 with active or convalescent COVID-19.

This chain joins TRBV24-1 and TRBJ2-1; TRBD1 is a possible D gene (6 bases). This CDR3 is built from 16 residues. Trimming took 2 bases from V and 1 from J, leaving 11 bases between them. CDR1 and CDR2 (germline): KGHDR, SFDVKD. The CDR3 sequence: CATSDSGTKSYNEQFF. DNA of the CDR3: TGTGCCACCAGTGATTCCGGGACAAAGTCCTACAATGAGCAGTTCTTC.

The rearrangement links TRBV3-1 (or the pseudogene TRBV3-2) to TRBJ1-2; TRBD1 matches 8 bases. Germline CDR1 is LGHDT and CDR2 is YNNKEL (reference sequence). V trimming: 1 base; J trimming: 8 bases; junction bases outside the gene matches: 3. The CDR3 sequence is 13 residues long. The CDR3 DNA reads as TGTGCCAGCAGCCAAGGGACAGGGAACGGCTACACCTTC. This sequence encodes CASSQGTGNGYTF.